There are many counts of the clone carrying this T cell receptor (beta chain). The data belong to a study of response to subunit inactivated influenza vaccine. TCRdb recomputed calls from the RT-PCR reads with MiXCR, one row per CDR3 protein. The data contain over 450,000 distinct CDR3 sequences, over 10% of them seen just once; the ten biggest clones take up around 12%. The sample here was PBMCs from blood, taken more than 35 days after vaccination. This clonotype was obtained from a man aged 45-60 years who received an inactivated influenza vaccine.

As DNA, the CDR3 is TGTGCCAGCAGTTGGGGCAGTAAAGAGACCCAGTACTTC. Its protein product is CASSWGSKETQYF. The genes are TRBV12-3 or TRBV12-4 and TRBJ2-5; possible D gene TRBD1, 5 bases. CDR3 length equals 13 residues. Trimming took off 4 bases at V and 3 bases at J, with 9 bases between the two ends.